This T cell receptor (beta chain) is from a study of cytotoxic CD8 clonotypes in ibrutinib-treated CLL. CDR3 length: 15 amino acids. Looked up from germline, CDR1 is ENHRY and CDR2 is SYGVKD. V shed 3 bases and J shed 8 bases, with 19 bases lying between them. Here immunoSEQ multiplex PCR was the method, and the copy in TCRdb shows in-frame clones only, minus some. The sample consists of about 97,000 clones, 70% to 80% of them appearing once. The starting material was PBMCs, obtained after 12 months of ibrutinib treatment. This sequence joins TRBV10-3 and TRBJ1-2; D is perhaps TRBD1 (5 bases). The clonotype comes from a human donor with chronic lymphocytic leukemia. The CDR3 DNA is TGTGCCATCAGTGACCCCGGGACCCCCACGGCGGGCTACACCTTC. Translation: CAISDPGTPTAGYTF.